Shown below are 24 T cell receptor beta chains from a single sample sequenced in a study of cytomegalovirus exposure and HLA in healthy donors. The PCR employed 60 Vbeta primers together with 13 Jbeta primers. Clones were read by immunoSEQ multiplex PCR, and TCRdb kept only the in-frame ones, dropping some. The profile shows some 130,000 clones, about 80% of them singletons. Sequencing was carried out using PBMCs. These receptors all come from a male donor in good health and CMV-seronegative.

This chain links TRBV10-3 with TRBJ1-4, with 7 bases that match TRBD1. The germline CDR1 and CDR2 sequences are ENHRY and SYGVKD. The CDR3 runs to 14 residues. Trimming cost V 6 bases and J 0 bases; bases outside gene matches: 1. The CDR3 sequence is CAIRGTATNEKLFF. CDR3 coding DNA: TGTGCCATCAGGGGGACAGCAACTAATGAAAAACTGTTTTTT.

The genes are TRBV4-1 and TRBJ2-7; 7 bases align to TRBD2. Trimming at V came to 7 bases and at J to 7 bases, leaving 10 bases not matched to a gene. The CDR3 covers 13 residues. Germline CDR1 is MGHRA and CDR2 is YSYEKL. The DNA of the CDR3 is TGCGCCAGCAAGCGAGCGGGGAAGGAAGAGCAGTACTTC. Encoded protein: CASKRAGKEEQYF.

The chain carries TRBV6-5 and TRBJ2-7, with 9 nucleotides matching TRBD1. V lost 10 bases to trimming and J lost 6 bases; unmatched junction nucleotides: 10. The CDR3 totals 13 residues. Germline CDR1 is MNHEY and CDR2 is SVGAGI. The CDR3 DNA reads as TGTGCCACCGGTAGGACAGGGGTGAGCGAGCAGTACTTC. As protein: CATGRTGVSEQYF.

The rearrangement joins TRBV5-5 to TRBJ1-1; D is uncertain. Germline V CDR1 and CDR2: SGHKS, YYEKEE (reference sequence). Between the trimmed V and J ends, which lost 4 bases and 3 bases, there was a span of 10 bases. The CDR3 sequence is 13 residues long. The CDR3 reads CASSRLGDTEAFF. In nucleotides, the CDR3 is TGTGCCAGCAGCAGACTCGGGGACACTGAAGCTTTCTTT.

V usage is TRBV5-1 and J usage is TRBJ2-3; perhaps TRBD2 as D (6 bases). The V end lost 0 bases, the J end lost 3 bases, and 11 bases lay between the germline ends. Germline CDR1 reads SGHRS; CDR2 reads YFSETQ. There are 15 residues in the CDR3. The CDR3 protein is CASSLAGSGTDTQYF. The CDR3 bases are TGCGCCAGCAGCTTGGCCGGGAGTGGGACAGATACGCAGTATTTT.

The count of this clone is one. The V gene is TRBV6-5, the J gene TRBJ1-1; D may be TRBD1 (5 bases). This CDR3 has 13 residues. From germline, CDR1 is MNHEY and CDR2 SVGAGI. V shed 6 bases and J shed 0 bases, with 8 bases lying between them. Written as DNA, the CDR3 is TGTGCCAGCAGGACAGATATGAACACTGAAGCTTTCTTT. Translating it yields CASRTDMNTEAFF.

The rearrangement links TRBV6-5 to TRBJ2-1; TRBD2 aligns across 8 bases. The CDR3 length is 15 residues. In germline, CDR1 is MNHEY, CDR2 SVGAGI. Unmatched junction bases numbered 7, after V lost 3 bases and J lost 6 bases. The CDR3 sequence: CASSYAAGGLNEQFF. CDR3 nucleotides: TGTGCCAGCAGTTATGCGGCGGGAGGACTCAATGAGCAGTTCTTC.

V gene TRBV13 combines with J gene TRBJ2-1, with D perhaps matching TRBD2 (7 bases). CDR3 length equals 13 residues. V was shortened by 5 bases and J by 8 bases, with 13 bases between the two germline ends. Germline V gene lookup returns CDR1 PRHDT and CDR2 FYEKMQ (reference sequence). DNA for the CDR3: TGTGCCAGCAGCCATGGCGGGGGCGATGAGCAGTTCTTC. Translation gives CASSHGGGDEQFF.

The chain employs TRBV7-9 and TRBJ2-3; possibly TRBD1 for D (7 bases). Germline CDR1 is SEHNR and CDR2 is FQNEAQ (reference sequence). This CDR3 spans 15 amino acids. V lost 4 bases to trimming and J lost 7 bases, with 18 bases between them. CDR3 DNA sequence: TGTGCCAGCAGCTCTCTGGCGCGGGACAGCTATACGCAGTATTTT. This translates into CASSSLARDSYTQYF.

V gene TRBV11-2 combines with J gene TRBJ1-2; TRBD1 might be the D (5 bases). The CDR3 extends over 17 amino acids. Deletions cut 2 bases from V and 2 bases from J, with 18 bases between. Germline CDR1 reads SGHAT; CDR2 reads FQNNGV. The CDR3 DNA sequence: TGTGCCAGCAGCTTATCCTCCCACAGGATCCTGAACTATGGCTACACCTTC. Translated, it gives CASSLSSHRILNYGYTF. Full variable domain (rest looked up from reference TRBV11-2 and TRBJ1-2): EAGVAQSPRYKIIEKRQSVAFWCNPISGHATLYWYQQILGQGPKLLIQFQNNGVVDDSQLPKDRFSAERLKGVDSTLKIQPAKLEDSAVYLCASSLSSHRILNYGYTFGSGTRLTVV.

The CDR3 nucleotides are TGTGCCAGCTCCGGGACAGGTGCCTACGAGCAGTACTTC. This gives the protein CASSGTGAYEQYF. The genes are TRBV13 and TRBJ2-7; 8 bases are a match to TRBD1. The junction had 5 bases not matched to a gene; V was cut back by 8 bases and J by 2 bases. This CDR3 is built from 13 residues. CDR1 is PRHDT, CDR2 FYEKMQ, per germline (reference sequence).

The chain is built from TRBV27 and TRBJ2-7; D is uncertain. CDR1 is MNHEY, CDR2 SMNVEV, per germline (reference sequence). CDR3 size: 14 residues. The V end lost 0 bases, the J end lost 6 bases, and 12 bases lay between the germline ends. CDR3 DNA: TGTGCCAGCAGTTTATCGTATTCTGTCGGCGAGCAGTACTTC. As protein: CASSLSYSVGEQYF.

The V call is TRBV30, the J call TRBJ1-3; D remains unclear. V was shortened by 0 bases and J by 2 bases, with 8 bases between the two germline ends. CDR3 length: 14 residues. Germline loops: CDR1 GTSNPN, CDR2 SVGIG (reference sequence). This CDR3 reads CAWSVRQPGNTIYF. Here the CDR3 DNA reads TGTGCCTGGAGTGTCAGGCAGCCTGGAAACACCATATATTTT.

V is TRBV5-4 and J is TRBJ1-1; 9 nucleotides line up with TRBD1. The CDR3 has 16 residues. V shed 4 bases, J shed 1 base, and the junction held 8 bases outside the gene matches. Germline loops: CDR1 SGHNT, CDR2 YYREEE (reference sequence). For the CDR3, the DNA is TGTGCCAGCAGCCCTACAGGGGGCGCCGGGAACACTGAAGCTTTCTTT. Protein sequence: CASSPTGGAGNTEAFF.

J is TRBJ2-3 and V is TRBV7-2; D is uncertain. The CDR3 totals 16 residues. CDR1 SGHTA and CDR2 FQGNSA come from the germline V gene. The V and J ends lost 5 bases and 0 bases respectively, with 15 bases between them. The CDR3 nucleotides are TGTGCCAGCAGCAGACGGATAGCCGCCAGCACAGATACGCAGTATTTT. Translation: CASSRRIAASTDTQYF. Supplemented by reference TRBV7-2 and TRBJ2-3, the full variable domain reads GAGVSQSPSNKVTEKGKDVELRCDPISGHTALYWYRQSLGQGLEFLIYFQGNSAPDKSGLPSDRFSAERTGGSVSTLTIQRTQQEDSAVYLCASSRRIAASTDTQYFGPGTRLTVL.

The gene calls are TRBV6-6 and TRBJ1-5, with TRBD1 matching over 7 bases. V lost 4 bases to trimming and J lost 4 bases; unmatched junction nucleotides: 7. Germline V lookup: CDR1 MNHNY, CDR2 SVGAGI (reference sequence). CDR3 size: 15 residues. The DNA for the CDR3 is TGTGCCAGCAGTTCCCCTCGACAGGGAAATCAGCCCCAGCATTTT. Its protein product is CASSSPRQGNQPQHF.

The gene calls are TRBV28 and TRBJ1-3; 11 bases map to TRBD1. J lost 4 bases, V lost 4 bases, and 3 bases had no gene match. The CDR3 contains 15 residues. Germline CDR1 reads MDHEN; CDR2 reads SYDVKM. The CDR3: CASSSGQGAGNTIYF. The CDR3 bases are TGTGCCAGCAGTTCAGGACAGGGGGCCGGAAACACCATATATTTT.

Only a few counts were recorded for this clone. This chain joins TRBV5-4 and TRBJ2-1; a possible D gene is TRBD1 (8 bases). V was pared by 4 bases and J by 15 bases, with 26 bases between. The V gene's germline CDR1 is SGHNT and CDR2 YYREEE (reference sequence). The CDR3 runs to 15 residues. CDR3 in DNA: TGTGCCAGCAGCCAGTACCTTATGAAGCGGGACAGGCCGTTCTTC. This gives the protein CASSQYLMKRDRPFF.

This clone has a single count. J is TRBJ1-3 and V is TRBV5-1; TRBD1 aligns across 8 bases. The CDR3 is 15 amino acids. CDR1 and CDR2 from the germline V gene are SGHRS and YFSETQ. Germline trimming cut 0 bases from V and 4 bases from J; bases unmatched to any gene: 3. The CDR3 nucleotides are TGCGCCAGCAGCTTGGATTCAGGGGGCGGAAACACCATATATTTT. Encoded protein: CASSLDSGGGNTIYF.

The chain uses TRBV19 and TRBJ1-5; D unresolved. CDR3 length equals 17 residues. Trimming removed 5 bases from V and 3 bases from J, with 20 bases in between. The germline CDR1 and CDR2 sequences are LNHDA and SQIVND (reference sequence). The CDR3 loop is CASSPQTDHQYNQPQHF. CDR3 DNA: TGTGCCAGTAGTCCACAAACCGATCATCAATACAATCAGCCCCAGCATTTT.

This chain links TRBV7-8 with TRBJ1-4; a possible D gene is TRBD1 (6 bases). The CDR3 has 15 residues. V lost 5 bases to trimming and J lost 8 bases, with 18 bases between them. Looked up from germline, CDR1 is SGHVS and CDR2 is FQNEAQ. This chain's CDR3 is CASSLRRGAGEKLFF. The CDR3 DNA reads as TGTGCCAGCAGCCTCCGCCGGGGGGCAGGGGAAAAACTGTTTTTT.

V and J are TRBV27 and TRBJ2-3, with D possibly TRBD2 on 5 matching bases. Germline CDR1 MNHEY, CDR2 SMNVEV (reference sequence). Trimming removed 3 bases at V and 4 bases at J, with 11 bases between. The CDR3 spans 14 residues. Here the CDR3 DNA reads TGTGCCAGCAGTTTTTTGGGAGCCCCAGATACGCAGTATTTT. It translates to CASSFLGAPDTQYF.

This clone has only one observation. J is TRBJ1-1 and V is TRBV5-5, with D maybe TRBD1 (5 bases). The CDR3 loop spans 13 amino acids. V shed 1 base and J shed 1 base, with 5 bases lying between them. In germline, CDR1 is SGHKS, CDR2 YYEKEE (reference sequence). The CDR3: CASSLRGNTEAFF. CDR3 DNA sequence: TGTGCCAGCAGCTTGAGGGGGAACACTGAAGCTTTCTTT.

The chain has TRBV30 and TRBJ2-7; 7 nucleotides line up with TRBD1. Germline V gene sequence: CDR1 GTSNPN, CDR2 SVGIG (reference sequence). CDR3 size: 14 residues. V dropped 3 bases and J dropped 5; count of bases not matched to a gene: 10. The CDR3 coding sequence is TGTGCCTGGAGGAGTCCGACAGGGCCCCACGAGCAGTACTTC. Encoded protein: CAWRSPTGPHEQYF.